Here is one T cell receptor beta chain with its context. The data were obtained in a study of blood T cells in healthy people across ages. Through a sample-barcoded 5' primer and a J-beta primer mix, a second PCR was run for roughly 7 to 11 cycles. MiXCR was run by TCRdb on the 5' RACE reads, yielding one entry per CDR3 protein. The data hold about 970,000 distinct CDR3 sequences, with approximately 50% observed a single time. The CDR3 length is 17 residues. Germline trimming cut 5 bases from V and 4 bases from J; bases unmatched to any gene: 16. Per the germline V gene, CDR1 is SGHTA and CDR2 is FQGNSA.

The source is an older woman in good health. Sequencing was performed on blood. The chain combines TRBV7-2 with TRBJ1-2; 7 nucleotides agree with TRBD1. In nucleotides, the CDR3 is TGTGCCAGCAGCCCGCAACCCGGGACAGAAGGGGTCTATGGCTACACCTTC. This sequence encodes CASSPQPGTEGVYGYTF.